What follows are 16 T cell receptor beta chains derived from one specimen sequenced in a study of CD8+ T cells in alopecia areata. Extraction of RNA preceded its reverse transcription into cDNA, which served as the sequencing template. The table came from immunoSEQ multiplex PCR; TCRdb's copy has only in-frame clones and leaves some out. The table records roughly 100,000 clones, approximately 58% of them present only once. The sequenced material came from CD4+ T cells sorted from blood. These receptors were taken from a human donor in good health.

The chain uses TRBV30 and TRBJ1-5; possible D gene TRBD1, 5 bases. V lost 3 bases and J 4 bases, leaving 13 bases between the germline ends. The CDR3 length is 14 residues. Germline assignment: CDR1 GTSNPN and CDR2 SVGIG (reference sequence). The CDR3, as DNA: TGTGCCTGGAGCGGTGGGGCTCGGAATCAGCCCCAGCATTTT. Translation gives CAWSGGARNQPQHF. The whole variable domain, remainder taken from reference TRBV30 and TRBJ1-5, is SQTIHQWPATLVQPVGSPLSLECTVEGTSNPNLYWYRQAAGRGLQLLFYSVGIGQISSEVPQNLSASRPQDRQFILSSKKLLLSDSGFYLCAWSGGARNQPQHFGDGTRLSIL.

There are a few counts of this clone. V usage is TRBV7-9 and J usage is TRBJ2-7; 7 bases agree with TRBD1. The CDR3 is 15 amino acids. Trimming at V came to 5 bases and at J to 2 bases, leaving 9 bases not matched to a gene. CDR1 is SEHNR, CDR2 FQNEAQ, per germline (reference sequence). This chain's CDR3 is CASSPYKTGTYEQYF. In DNA form, the CDR3 reads TGTGCCAGCAGCCCCTACAAGACAGGGACCTACGAGCAGTACTTC.

CDR3 sequence (DNA): TGCGCCAGCGCTGAGACACCTCCTAACTATGGCTACACCTTC. Protein: CASAETPPNYGYTF. The chain couples TRBV5-1 to TRBJ1-2; no reliable D call. This CDR3 comprises 14 residues. The germline V gene encodes CDR1 SGHRS and CDR2 YFSETQ. The V end lost 7 bases, the J end lost 0 bases, and 13 bases lay between the germline ends.

This clone was recorded a few times. This chain links TRBV29-1 with TRBJ2-3, with D uncertain. V lost 3 bases and J 0 bases, leaving 7 bases between the germline ends. The CDR3 runs to 13 residues. CDR1 is SQVTM, CDR2 ANQGSEA, per germline. The CDR3: CSVEATSTDTQYF. CDR3 bases: TGCAGCGTTGAGGCCACCAGCACAGATACGCAGTATTTT.

This chain links TRBV5-6 with TRBJ2-5, with 9 positions matching TRBD1. This CDR3 has 17 amino acids. The V gene's germline CDR1 is SGHDT and CDR2 YYEEEE. The junction had 10 bases not matched to a gene; V was cut back by 1 base and J by 3 bases. CDR3 coding DNA: TGTGCCAGCAGCTTGCCACCCGGAACAGGGGGCAAAGAGACCCAGTACTTC. Translating it yields CASSLPPGTGGKETQYF.

The rearrangement uses TRBV2 and TRBJ2-5; D tentatively fits TRBD1 or TRBD2 (6 bases each). The CDR3 sequence is 15 residues long. Trimming took 8 bases from V and 2 from J, leaving 18 bases between them. In germline, CDR1 is SNHLY, CDR2 FYNNEI. CDR3 sequence: CASFHWGAHQETQYF. The CDR3 DNA follows: TGTGCCAGCTTTCACTGGGGGGCCCATCAAGAGACCCAGTACTTC.

The CDR3 nucleotides are TGTGCCTGGAGTGGCTTAGGGGCGGCCGGCCAAGAGACCCAGTACTTC. The encoded protein is CAWSGLGAAGQETQYF. The chain combines TRBV30 with TRBJ2-5; tentatively, D is TRBD1 (5 bases). The CDR3 runs to 16 residues. V gave up 1 base and J gave up 1 base, with 16 bases separating them. CDR1 and CDR2 (germline): GTSNPN, SVGIG (reference sequence).

The V gene is TRBV7-2, the J gene TRBJ1-5; possible D gene TRBD1, 5 bases. In germline, CDR1 is SGHTA, CDR2 FQGNSA. CDR3 length: 15 residues. V was shortened by 1 base and J by 3 bases, with 10 bases between the two germline ends. The CDR3 region is CASSLDRLDNQPQHF. The DNA for the CDR3 is TGTGCCAGCAGCTTAGACAGGTTGGACAATCAGCCCCAGCATTTT. The entire variable domain, with the rest obtained from reference TRBV7-2 and TRBJ1-5, is as follows: GAGVSQSPSNKVTEKGKDVELRCDPISGHTALYWYRQSLGQGLEFLIYFQGNSAPDKSGLPSDRFSAERTGGSVSTLTIQRTQQEDSAVYLCASSLDRLDNQPQHFGDGTRLSIL.

The chain couples TRBV29-1 to TRBJ1-1; D is unresolved. CDR1 is SQVTM, CDR2 ANQGSEA, per germline. The CDR3 spans 13 residues. Trimming left V 4 bases short and J 3 bases short, with 12 bases between. The CDR3, as DNA: TGCAGCGTTGTCGAACAGAGAGACACTGAAGCTTTCTTT. This sequence encodes CSVVEQRDTEAFF.

The chain joins TRBV10-3 to TRBJ2-1; the D call may be TRBD1 or TRBD2 (5 bases each). CDR1 and CDR2 from the germline V gene are ENHRY and SYGVKD. The CDR3 loop spans 13 amino acids. The ends were cut back, 6 bases at V and 5 bases at J, with 11 bases in the middle. Written as DNA, the CDR3 is TGTGCCATCAGCCGGGACGAGGACAATGAGCAGTTCTTC. Amino acid sequence: CAISRDEDNEQFF.

This chain uses TRBV5-1 with TRBJ2-7; a weak D match, TRBD1 (5 bases). CDR1 and CDR2 from the germline V gene are SGHRS and YFSETQ. The CDR3 contains 17 residues. V was trimmed by 0 bases and J by 0 bases, leaving 16 bases between them. The CDR3 DNA reads as TGCGCCAGCAGCTTGGGCCCGGGCGGCAGGGACTCCTACGAGCAGTACTTC. It translates to CASSLGPGGRDSYEQYF.

The genes are TRBV30 and TRBJ2-3; 8 bases are shared with TRBD1. With 2 bases clipped from V and 10 bases from J, the junction kept 8 bases outside the gene matches. The CDR3 totals 13 residues. Germline values: CDR1 GTSNPN, CDR2 SVGIG (reference sequence). The DNA for the CDR3 is TGTGCCTGGAGTCCCGGACAGGGCATGGCGCAGTATTTT. The encoded protein is CAWSPGQGMAQYF.

V usage is TRBV30 and J usage is TRBJ1-6; the D gene is possibly TRBD1 (6 bases). V was trimmed by 4 bases and J by 5 bases, leaving 15 bases between them. This CDR3 is built from 15 residues. From germline, CDR1 is GTSNPN and CDR2 SVGIG (reference sequence). The CDR3 loop is CAWKGSRGNNSPLHF. CDR3 DNA sequence: TGTGCCTGGAAGGGTAGCAGGGGAAATAATTCACCCCTCCACTTT.

This chain connects TRBV4-3 to TRBJ2-3; D gene unclear. The CDR3 runs 18 residues. Trimming stripped 0 bases from V and 6 bases from J, with 22 bases between. The germline V gene has CDR1 LGHNA and CDR2 YSLEER. CDR3 nucleotides: TGCGCCAGCAGCCAAGAAGTAGGAAGAGTCGTGGGCCGTGATACGCAGTATTTT. Its protein product is CASSQEVGRVVGRDTQYF.

This clone was recorded a few times. The genes are TRBV10-3 and TRBJ1-3, with 7 positions matching TRBD1. The CDR3 loop spans 16 amino acids. V lost 7 bases to trimming and J lost 0 bases; unmatched junction nucleotides: 9. Germline V gene lookup returns CDR1 ENHRY and CDR2 SYGVKD. The CDR3 is CAIKGDRVNSGNTIYF. For the CDR3, the DNA is TGTGCCATCAAAGGCGACAGGGTGAACTCTGGAAACACCATATATTTT.

This clone was found a few times. The chain has TRBV10-3 and TRBJ2-3; 8 bases align to TRBD2. Germline lookup yields CDR1 ENHRY and CDR2 SYGVKD. The CDR3 has 15 residues. J gave up 10 bases and V 10 bases, and 19 bases lay outside the gene matches. The CDR3 here is CATAPSLAGSTAQYF. The CDR3 nucleotides are TGTGCCACCGCGCCTTCGCTAGCGGGTTCTACGGCGCAGTATTTT.